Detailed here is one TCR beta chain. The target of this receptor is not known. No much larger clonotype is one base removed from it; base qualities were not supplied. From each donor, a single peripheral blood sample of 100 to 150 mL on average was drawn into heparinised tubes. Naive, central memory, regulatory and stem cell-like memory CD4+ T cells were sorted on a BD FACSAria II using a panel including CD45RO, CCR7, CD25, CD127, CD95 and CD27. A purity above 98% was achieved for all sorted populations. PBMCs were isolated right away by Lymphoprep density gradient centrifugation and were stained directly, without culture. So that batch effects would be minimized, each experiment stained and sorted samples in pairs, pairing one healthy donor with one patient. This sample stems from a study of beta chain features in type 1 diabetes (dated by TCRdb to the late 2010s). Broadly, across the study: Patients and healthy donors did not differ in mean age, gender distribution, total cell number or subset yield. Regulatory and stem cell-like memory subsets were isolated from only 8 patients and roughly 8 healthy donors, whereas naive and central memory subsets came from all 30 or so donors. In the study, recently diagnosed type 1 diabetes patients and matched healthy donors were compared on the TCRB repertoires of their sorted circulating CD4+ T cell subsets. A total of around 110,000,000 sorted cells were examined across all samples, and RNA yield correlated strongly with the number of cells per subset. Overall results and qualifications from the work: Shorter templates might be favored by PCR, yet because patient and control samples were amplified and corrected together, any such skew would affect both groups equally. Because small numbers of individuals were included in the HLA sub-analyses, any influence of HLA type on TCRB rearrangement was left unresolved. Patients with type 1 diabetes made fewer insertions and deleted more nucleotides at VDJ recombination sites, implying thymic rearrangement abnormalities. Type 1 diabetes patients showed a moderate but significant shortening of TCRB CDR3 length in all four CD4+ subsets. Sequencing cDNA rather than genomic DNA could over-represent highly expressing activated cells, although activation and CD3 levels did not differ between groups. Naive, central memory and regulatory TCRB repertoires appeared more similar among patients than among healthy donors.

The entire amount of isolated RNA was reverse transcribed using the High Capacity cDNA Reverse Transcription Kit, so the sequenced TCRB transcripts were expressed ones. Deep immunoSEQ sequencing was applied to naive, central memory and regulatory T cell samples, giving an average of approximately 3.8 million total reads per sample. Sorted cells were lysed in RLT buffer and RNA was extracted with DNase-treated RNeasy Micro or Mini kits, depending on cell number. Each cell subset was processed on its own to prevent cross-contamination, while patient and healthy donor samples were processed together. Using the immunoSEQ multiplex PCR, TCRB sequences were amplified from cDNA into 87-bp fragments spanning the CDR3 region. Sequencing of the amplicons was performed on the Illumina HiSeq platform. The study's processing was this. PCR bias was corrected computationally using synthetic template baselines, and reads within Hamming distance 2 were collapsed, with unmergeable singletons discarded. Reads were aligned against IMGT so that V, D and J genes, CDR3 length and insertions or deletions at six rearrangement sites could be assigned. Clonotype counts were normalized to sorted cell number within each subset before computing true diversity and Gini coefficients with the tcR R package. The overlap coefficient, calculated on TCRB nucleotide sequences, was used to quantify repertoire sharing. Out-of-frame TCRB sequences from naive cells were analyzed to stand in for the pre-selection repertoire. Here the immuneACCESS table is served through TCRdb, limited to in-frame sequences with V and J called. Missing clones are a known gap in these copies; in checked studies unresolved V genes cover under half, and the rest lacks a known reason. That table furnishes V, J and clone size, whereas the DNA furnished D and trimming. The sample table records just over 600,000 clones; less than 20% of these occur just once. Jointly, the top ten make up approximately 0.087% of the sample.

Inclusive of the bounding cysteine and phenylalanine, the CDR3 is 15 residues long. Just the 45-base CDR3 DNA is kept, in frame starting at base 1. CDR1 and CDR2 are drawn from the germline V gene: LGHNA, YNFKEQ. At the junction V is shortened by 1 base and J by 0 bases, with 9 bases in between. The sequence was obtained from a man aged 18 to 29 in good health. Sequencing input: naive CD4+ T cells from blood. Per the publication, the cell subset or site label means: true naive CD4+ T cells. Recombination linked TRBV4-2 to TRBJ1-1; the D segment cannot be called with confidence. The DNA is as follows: TGTGCCAGCAGCCAAGTTATAGGAATGAACACTGAAGCTTTCTTT. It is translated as CASSQVIGMNTEAFF.